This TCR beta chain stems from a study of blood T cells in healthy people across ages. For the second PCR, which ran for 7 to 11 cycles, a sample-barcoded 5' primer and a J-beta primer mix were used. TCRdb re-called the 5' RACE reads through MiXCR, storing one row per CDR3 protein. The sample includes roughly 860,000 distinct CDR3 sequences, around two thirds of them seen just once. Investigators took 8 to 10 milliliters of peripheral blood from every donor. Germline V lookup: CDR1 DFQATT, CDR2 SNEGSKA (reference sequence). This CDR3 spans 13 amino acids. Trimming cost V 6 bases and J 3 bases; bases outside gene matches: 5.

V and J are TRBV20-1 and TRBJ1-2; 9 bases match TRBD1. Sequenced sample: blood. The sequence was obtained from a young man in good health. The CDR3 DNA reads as TGCAGTGCATGGGGACAGGGATACTATGGCTACACCTTC. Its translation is CSAWGQGYYGYTF.